The 11 T cell receptor beta chains given below trace back to one sample, sequenced in a study of T cell changes during pregnancy in multiple sclerosis. The protocol was immunoSEQ multiplex PCR, while the TCRdb copy is restricted to in-frame clones and leaves out a portion. The table shows approximately 50,000 clones, with about 92% occurring only once. The sample consisted of CD4+ T cells from peripheral blood mononuclear cells, taken after pregnancy. These receptors were obtained from a female donor with multiple sclerosis, enrolled in a pregnancy study.

This chain joins TRBV15 and TRBJ1-4; D remains ambiguous. The CDR3 runs 15 residues. Trimming cost V 0 bases and J 4 bases, with 9 bases left between them. The V gene's germline CDR1 is LNHNV and CDR2 YYDKDF (reference sequence). The CDR3 sequence: CATSRDYSRNEKLFF. Here the CDR3 DNA reads TGTGCCACCAGCAGAGATTATTCCCGTAATGAAAAACTGTTTTTT. Variable domain in full (rest from reference TRBV15 and TRBJ1-4): DAMVIQNPRYQVTQFGKPVTLSCSQTLNHNVMYWYQQKSSQAPKLLFHYYDKDFNNEADTPDNFQSRRPNTSFCFLDIRSPGLGDTAMYLCATSRDYSRNEKLFFGSGTQLSVL.

The rearrangement uses TRBV21-1 and TRBJ2-1; the DNA was not compared with TRBD1, the D call given in the table. TRBV21-1 counts as a pseudogene. The CDR3 extends over 15 amino acids. CDR3 nucleotide sequence: TGTGCCAGCAGCAGGACAGGAGTCTCCTACAATGAGCAGTTCTTC. This translates into CASSRTGVSYNEQFF.

This chain uses TRBV30 with TRBJ2-1, with 7 bases matching TRBD1. Germline V gene lookup returns CDR1 GTSNPN and CDR2 SVGIG (reference sequence). Germline trimming cut 7 bases from V and 9 bases from J; bases unmatched to any gene: 9. This CDR3 is built from 12 residues. CDR3 sequence: CASIRGWGEQFF. For the CDR3, the DNA is TGTGCCTCCATCAGGGGGTGGGGTGAGCAGTTCTTC.

V is TRBV19 and J is TRBJ1-2; 8 bases line up with TRBD1. The CDR3 is 14 residues long. J lost 4 bases, V lost 0 bases, and 1 base had no gene match. Germline values: CDR1 LNHDA, CDR2 SQIVND (reference sequence). Here the CDR3 DNA reads TGTGCCAGTAGTATAGATGGACAGGGCTATGGCTACACCTTC. It is translated as CASSIDGQGYGYTF.

The chain is built from TRBV4-1 and TRBJ2-3; the D gene is possibly TRBD1 (5 bases). Germline V gives CDR1 MGHRA, CDR2 YSYEKL. The CDR3 loop spans 17 amino acids. The V end was cut by 2 bases, the J end by 0 bases, with 15 bases between. The CDR3: CASSQSPGITSTDTQYF. The CDR3 DNA sequence: TGCGCCAGCAGCCAATCCCCAGGGATTACTAGCACAGATACGCAGTATTTT.

CDR3 in amino acids: CASSIASGQGFRDTQYF. CDR3 DNA: TGTGCCAGTAGTATAGCCTCGGGACAGGGATTTCGAGATACGCAGTATTTT. The chain has TRBV19 and TRBJ2-3; 9 bases fit TRBD1. This CDR3 has 17 residues. CDR1 LNHDA and CDR2 SQIVND come from the germline V gene (reference sequence). Trimming cost V 1 base and J 5 bases; bases outside gene matches: 10.

The V and J genes are TRBV18 and TRBJ1-5; possible D gene TRBD1, 6 bases. Germline V gene sequence: CDR1 KGHSH, CDR2 LQKENI. Trimming took off 3 bases at V and 1 base at J, with 13 bases between the two ends. The CDR3 extends over 16 amino acids. In nucleotides, the CDR3 is TGTGCCAGCTCACCGAGGGGGAGTGGAAGCAATCAGCCCCAGCATTTT. It yields the protein CASSPRGSGSNQPQHF. The entire variable domain, with the rest obtained from reference TRBV18 and TRBJ1-5, is as follows: NAGVMQNPRHLVRRRGQEARLRCSPMKGHSHVYWYRQLPEEGLKFMVYLQKENIIDESGMPKERFSAEFPKEGPSILRIQQVVRGDSAAYFCASSPRGSGSNQPQHFGDGTRLSIL.

The chain uses TRBV11-2 and TRBJ2-7, with a tentative D call TRBD2 (6 bases). The CDR3 loop spans 17 amino acids. Germline V gene lookup returns CDR1 SGHAT and CDR2 FQNNGV. V was clipped by 2 bases and J by 2 bases, with 19 bases between them. As DNA, the CDR3 is TGTGCCAGCAGCTTAAACCCCGGGGAGGTAGGCACCTACGAGCAGTACTTC. Protein sequence: CASSLNPGEVGTYEQYF.

The rearrangement joins TRBV7-3 to TRBJ2-2, with D possibly matching TRBD2 (5 bases). There are 15 residues in the CDR3. V lost 2 bases, J lost 1 base, and 8 bases lay in between. Germline CDR1 and CDR2: SGHTA and FQGTGA. CDR3 sequence reads: CASSLGLKNTGELFF. CDR3 DNA sequence: TGTGCCAGCAGCTTAGGACTGAAGAACACCGGGGAGCTGTTTTTT.

The chain has TRBV7-9 and TRBJ2-7; no firm D call. The germline gives CDR1 SEHNR, CDR2 FQNEAQ (reference sequence). The V end lost 0 bases, the J end lost 5 bases, and 8 bases lay between the germline ends. This CDR3 is 13 amino acids long. CDR3 sequence reads: CASSLAPRDEQYF. The CDR3 nucleotides are TGTGCCAGCAGCTTAGCCCCACGAGACGAGCAGTACTTC.

A remark on this clone: Other DNA sequences of this sample code for an identical CDR3. The chain employs TRBV5-1 and TRBJ2-3; TRBD1 is a possible D gene (5 bases). Germline lookup yields CDR1 SGHRS and CDR2 YFSETQ. The CDR3 covers 13 residues. V lost 3 bases to trimming and J lost 4 bases, with 9 bases between them. This CDR3 is CASSYPGSDTQYF. DNA for the CDR3: TGCGCCAGCAGCTACCCAGGGTCAGATACGCAGTATTTT. The complete variable domain, with remaining parts taken from reference TRBV5-1 and TRBJ2-3, reads KAGVTQTPRYLIKTRGQQVTLSCSPISGHRSVSWYQQTPGQGLQFLFEYFSETQRNKGNFPGRFSGRQFSNSRSEMNVSTLELGDSALYLCASSYPGSDTQYFGPGTRLTVL.